This TCR beta chain was sequenced during a study of cytomegalovirus exposure and HLA in healthy donors. 60 Vbeta and 13 Jbeta primers were used in PCR. The repertoire was sequenced with immunoSEQ multiplex PCR; TCRdb's copy has only in-frame clones and lacks some. The sample consists of roughly 68,000 clones, 60% to 75% of them appearing once. Study outcomes and limitations: Later, TCR association rates were found to vary by HLA locus, highest for DRB1 and lowest for HLA-C. Association of a missense DCLRE1C variant with TCR beta V- and J-gene trimming was reported in a later analysis.

As to this clone: The antigen remains undetermined.

The CDR3 loop spans 18 amino acids. The germline V gene encodes CDR1 MGHRA and CDR2 YSYEKL. Trimming removed 3 bases from V and 1 base from J; junction bases left unmatched: 12. The sample was PBMCs. V is TRBV4-1 and J is TRBJ2-1, with 7 bases identical to TRBD2. This TCR came from a man in his forties in good health and CMV-seropositive. The CDR3 here is CASSHPQGGRGSYNEQFF. The CDR3 DNA reads TGCGCCAGCAGCCATCCCCAGGGAGGGAGGGGATCCTACAATGAGCAGTTCTTC.